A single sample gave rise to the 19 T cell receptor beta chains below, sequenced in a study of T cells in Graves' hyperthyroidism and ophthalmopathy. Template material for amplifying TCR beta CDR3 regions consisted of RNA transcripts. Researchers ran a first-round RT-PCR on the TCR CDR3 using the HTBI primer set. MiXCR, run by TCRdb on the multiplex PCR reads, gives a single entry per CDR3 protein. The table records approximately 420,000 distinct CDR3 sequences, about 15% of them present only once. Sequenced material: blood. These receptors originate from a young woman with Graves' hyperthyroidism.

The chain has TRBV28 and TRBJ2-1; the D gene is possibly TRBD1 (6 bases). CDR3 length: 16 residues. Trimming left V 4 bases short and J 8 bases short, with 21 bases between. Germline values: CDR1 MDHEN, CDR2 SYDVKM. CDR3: CASSSKHTGTIDEQFF. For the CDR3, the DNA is TGTGCCAGCAGTTCGAAACACACCGGGACAATCGATGAGCAGTTCTTC. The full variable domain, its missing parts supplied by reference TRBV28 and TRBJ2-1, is DVKVTQSSRYLVKRTGEKVFLECVQDMDHENMFWYRQDPGLGLRLIYFSYDVKMKEKGDIPEGYSVSREKKERFSLILESASTNQTSMYLCASSSKHTGTIDEQFFGPGTRLTVL.

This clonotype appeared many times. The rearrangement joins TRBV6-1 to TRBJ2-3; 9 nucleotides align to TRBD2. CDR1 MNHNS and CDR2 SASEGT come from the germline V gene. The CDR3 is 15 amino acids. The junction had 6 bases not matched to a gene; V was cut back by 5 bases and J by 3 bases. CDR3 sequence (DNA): TGTGCCAGCAGTCGGGCTAGCGGGACGACAGATACGCAGTATTTT. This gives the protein CASSRASGTTDTQYF.

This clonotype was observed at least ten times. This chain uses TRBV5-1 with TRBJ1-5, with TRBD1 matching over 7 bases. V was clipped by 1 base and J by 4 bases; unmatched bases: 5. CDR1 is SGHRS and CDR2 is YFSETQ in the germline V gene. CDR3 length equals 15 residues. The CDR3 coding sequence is TGCGCCAGCAGCTTGATGGGACAGAATAATCAGCCCCAGCATTTT. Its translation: CASSLMGQNNQPQHF.

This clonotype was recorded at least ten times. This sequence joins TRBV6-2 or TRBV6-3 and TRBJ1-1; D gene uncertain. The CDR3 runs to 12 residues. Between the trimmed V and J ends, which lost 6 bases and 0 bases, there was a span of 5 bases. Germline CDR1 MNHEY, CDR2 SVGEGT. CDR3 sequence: CASRVMNTEAFF. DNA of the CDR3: TGTGCCAGCAGGGTGATGAACACTGAAGCTTTCTTT.

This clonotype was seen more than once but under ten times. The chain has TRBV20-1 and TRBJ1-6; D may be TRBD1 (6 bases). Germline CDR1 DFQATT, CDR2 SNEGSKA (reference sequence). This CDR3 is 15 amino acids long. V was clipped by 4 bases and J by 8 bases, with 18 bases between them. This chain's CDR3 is CSAIQGSLVDSPLHF. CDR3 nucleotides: TGCAGTGCTATACAGGGTTCTCTGGTGGATTCACCCCTCCACTTT.

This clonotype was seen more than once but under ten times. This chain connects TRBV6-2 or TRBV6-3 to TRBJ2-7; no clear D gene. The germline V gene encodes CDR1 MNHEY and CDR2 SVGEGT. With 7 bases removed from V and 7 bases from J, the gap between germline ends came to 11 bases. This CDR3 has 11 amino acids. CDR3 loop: CASTLGTEQYF. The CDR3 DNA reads TGTGCCAGCACCTTAGGTACAGAGCAGTACTTC.

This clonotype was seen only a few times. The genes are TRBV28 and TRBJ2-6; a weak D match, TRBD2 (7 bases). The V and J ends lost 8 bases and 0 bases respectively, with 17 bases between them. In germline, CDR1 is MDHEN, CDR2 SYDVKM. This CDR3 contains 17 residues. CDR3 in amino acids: CASLDRTGGSGANVLTF. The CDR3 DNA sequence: TGTGCCAGCCTCGACAGGACGGGGGGCTCTGGGGCCAACGTCCTGACTTTC.

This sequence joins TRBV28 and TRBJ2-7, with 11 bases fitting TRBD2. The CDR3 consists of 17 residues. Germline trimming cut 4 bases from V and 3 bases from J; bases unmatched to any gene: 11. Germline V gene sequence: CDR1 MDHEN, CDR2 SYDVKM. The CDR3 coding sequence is TGTGCCAGCAGTTGGGGCCGAGGGACTAGCGGTCTCTACGAGCAGTACTTC. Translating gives CASSWGRGTSGLYEQYF.

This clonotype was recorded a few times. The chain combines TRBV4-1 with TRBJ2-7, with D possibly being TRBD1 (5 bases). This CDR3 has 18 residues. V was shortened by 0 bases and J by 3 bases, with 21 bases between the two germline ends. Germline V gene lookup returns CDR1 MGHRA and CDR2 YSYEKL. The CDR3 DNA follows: TGCGCCAGCAGCCAAGAAGTTTCGGGCGTTGGCAGGGTCTACGAGCAGTACTTC. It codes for CASSQEVSGVGRVYEQYF.

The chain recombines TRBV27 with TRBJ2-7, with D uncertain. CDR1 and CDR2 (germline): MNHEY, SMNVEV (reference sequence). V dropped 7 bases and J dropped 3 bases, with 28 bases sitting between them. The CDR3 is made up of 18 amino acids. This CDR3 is CASTAIPLRSISDYEQYF. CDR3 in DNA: TGTGCCAGCACCGCGATACCTCTCAGGAGTATCTCGGACTACGAGCAGTACTTC.

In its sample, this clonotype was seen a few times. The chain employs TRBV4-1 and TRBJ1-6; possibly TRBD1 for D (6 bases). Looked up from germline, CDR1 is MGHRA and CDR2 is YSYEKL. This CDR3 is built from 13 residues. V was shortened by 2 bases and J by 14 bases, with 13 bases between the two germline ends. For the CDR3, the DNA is TGCGCCAGCAGCCAACTCAGGGGAGAATCCCTCCACTTT. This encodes CASSQLRGESLHF.

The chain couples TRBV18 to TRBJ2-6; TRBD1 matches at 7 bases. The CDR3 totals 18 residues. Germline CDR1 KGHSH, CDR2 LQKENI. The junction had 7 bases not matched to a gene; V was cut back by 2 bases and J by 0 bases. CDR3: CASSPDRVDYSGANVLTF. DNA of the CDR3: TGTGCCAGCTCACCAGACAGGGTTGATTACTCTGGGGCCAACGTCCTGACTTTC.

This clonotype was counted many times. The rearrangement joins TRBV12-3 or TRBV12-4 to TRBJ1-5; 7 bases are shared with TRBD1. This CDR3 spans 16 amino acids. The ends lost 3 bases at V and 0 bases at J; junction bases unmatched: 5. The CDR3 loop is CASSLVQGYSNQPQHF. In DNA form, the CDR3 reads TGTGCCAGCAGTTTGGTACAGGGGTATAGCAATCAGCCCCAGCATTTT.

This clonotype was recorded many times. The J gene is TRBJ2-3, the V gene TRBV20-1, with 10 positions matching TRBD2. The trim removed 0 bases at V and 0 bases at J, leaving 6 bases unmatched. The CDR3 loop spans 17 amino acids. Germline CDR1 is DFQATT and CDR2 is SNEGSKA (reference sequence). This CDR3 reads CSARDLRLAGSTDTQYF. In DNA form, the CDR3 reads TGCAGTGCTAGAGATCTTCGACTAGCGGGTAGCACAGATACGCAGTATTTT.

The DNA for the CDR3 is TGTGCCAGTAGAGCTCTAGGACAGGGATTATACGAGCAGTACTTC. This encodes CASRALGQGLYEQYF. V and J are TRBV19 and TRBJ2-7, with 8 bases lining up with TRBD1. Germline-derived CDR1 and CDR2 are LNHDA and SQIVND (reference sequence). The V and J ends lost 6 bases and 4 bases, in that order; junction bases with no gene match: 11. CDR3 length: 15 residues.

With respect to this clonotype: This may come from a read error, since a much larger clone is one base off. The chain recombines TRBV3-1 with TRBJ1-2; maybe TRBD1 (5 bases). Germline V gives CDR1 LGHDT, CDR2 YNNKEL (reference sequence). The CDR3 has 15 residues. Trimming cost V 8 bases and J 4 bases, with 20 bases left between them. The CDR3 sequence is CASSLRGRVLYGYTF. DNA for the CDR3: TGTGCCAGCTCCCTAAGGGGCAGGGTCCTCTATGGCTACACCTTC.

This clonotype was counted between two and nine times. CDR3 in DNA: TGCGCCAGCAGCTTGGGGGGGGGTAGTATCCTCTATGAGCAGTTCTTC. This translates into CASSLGGGSILYEQFF. V usage is TRBV5-1 and J usage is TRBJ2-1, with TRBD2 matching 7 bases. V lost 0 bases and J lost 8; bases outside the gene matches: 11. Germline V lookup: CDR1 SGHRS, CDR2 YFSETQ. The CDR3 totals 16 residues. Looking up the rest from reference TRBV5-1 and TRBJ2-1 gives the full variable domain: KAGVTQTPRYLIKTRGQQVTLSCSPISGHRSVSWYQQTPGQGLQFLFEYFSETQRNKGNFPGRFSGRQFSNSRSEMNVSTLELGDSALYLCASSLGGGSILYEQFFGPGTRLTVL.

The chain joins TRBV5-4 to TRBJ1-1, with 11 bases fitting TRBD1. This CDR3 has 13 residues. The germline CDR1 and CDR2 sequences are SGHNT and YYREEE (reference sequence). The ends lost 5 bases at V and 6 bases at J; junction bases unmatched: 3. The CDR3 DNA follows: TGTGCCAGCAGACCGGGACAGGGGGCTGAAGCTTTCTTT. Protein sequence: CASRPGQGAEAFF. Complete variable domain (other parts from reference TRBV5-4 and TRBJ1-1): ETGVTQSPTHLIKTRGQQVTLRCSSQSGHNTVSWYQQALGQGPQFIFQYYREEENGRGNFPPRFSGLQFPNYSSELNVNALELDDSALYLCASRPGQGAEAFFGQGTRLTVV.

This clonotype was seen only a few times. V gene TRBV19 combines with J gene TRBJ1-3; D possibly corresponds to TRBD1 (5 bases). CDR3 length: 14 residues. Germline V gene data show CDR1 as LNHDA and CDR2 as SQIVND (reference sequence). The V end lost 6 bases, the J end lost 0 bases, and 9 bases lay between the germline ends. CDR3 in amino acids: CASSGTDSGNTIYF. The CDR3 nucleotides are TGTGCCAGTAGCGGGACGGACTCTGGAAACACCATATATTTT.